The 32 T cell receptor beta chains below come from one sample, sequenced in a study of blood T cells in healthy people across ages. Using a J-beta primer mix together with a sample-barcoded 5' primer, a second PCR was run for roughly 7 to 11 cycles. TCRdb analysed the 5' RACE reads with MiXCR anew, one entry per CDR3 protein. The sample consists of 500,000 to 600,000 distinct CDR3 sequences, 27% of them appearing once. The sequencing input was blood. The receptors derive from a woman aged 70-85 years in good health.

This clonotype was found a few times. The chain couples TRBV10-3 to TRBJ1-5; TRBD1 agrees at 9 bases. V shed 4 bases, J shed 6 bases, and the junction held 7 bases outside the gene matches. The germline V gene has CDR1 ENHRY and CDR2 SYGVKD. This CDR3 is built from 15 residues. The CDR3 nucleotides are TGTGCCATCAGTGCCACAGGGGGCGCGGGTCAGCCCCAGCATTTT. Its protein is CAISATGGAGQPQHF.

The CDR3 spells CAISVSGETQYF. Written as DNA, the CDR3 is TGTGCCATCAGCGTTAGCGGGGAGACCCAGTACTTC. The chain uses TRBV10-3 and TRBJ2-5; TRBD2 matches at 7 bases. The germline CDR1 and CDR2 sequences are ENHRY and SYGVKD. The CDR3 runs 12 residues. The trim removed 6 bases at V and 5 bases at J, leaving 3 bases unmatched.

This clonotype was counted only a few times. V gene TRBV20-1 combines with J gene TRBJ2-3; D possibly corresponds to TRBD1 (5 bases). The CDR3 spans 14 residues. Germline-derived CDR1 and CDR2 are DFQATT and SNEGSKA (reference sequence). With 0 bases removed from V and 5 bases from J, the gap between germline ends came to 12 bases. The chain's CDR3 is CSAREHARGDTQYF. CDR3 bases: TGCAGTGCTAGAGAGCACGCTAGGGGAGATACGCAGTATTTT.

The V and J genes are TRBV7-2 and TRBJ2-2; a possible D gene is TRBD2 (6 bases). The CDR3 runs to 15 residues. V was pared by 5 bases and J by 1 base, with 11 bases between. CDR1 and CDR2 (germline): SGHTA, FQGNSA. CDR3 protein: CASSHRRGNTGELFF. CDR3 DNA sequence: TGTGCCAGCAGCCACCGGCGGGGGAACACCGGGGAGCTGTTTTTT.

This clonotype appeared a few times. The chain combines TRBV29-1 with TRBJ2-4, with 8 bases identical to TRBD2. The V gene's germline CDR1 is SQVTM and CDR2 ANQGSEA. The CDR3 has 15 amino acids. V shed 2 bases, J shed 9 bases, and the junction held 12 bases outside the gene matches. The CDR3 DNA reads TGCAGCGTTGAACCGTCCGCGGGGGGTAGGGGCATTCAGTACTTC. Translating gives CSVEPSAGGRGIQYF.

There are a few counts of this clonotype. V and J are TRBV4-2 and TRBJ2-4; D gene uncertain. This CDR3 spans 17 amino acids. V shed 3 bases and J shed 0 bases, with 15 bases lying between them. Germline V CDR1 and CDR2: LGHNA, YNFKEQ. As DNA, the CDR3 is TGTGCCAGCAGCCACCGACTGGTAGCTTTAGCCAAAAACATTCAGTACTTC. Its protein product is CASSHRLVALAKNIQYF.

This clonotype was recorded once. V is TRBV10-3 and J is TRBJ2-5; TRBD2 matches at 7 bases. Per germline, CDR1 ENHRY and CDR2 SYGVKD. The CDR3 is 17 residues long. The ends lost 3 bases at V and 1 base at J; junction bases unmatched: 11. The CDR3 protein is CAISEPRSRGVQETQYF. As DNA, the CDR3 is TGTGCCATCAGTGAACCGAGGAGTCGGGGGGTCCAAGAGACCCAGTACTTC.

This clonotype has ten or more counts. This chain's CDR3 is CASSWTGGGGTEAFF. The CDR3 bases are TGCGCCAGCAGCTGGACAGGAGGGGGCGGGACTGAAGCTTTCTTT. The chain recombines TRBV5-1 with TRBJ1-1, with 7 bases that match TRBD1. Trimming cost V 3 bases and J 5 bases; bases outside gene matches: 10. CDR3 length: 15 residues. The V gene's germline CDR1 is SGHRS and CDR2 YFSETQ.

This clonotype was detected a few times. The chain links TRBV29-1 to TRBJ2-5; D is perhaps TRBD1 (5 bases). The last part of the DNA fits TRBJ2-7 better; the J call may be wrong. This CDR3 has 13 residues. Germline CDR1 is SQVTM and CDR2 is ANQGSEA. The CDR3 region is CSVVGRARYEQYF. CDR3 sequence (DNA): TGCAGCGTTGTAGGCAGGGCTAGGTACGAGCAGTACTTC.

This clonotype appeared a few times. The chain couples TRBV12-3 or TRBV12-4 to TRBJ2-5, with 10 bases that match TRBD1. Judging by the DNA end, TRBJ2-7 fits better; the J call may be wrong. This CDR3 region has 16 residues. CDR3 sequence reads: CASRGRRDRGTYEQYF. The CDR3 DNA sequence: TGTGCCAGCCGGGGACGAAGGGACAGGGGTACCTACGAGCAGTACTTC.

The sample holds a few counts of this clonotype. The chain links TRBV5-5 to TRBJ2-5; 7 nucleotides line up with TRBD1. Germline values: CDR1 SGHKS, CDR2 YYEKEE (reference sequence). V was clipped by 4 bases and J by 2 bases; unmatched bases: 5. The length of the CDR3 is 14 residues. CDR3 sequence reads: CASSIGTVQETQYF. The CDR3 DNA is TGTGCCAGCAGCATAGGGACAGTTCAAGAGACCCAGTACTTC.

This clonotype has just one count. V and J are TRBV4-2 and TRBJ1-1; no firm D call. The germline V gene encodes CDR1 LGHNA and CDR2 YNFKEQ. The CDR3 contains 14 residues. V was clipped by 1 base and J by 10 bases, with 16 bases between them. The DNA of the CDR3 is TGTGCCAGCAGCCAAGCGATTGTGCCCCCGACAGCTTTCTTT. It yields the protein CASSQAIVPPTAFF.

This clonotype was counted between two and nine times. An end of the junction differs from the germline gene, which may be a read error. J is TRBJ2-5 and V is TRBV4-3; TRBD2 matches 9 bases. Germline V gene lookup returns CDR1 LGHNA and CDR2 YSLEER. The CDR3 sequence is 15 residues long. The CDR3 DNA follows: TGCGCCAGCAGCCGTAGCGGGGGAGCACAAGAGACCCTGTACTTC. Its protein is CASSRSGGAQETLYF.

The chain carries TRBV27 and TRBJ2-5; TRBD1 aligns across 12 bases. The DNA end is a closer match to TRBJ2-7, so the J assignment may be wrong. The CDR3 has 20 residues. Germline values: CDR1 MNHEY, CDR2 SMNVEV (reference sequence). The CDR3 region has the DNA TGTGCCAGCAGTCTAACACCGGGACAGGGGGCTAAAACGACACATTACGAGCAGTACTTC. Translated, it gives CASSLTPGQGAKTTHYEQYF.

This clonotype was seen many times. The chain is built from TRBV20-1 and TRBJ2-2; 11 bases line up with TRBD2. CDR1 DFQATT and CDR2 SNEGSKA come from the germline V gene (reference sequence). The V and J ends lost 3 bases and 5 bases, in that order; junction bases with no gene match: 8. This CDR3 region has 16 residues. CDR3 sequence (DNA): TGCAGTGCTAGGAGGCTAGCGGGGGGTGGTACCGGGGAGCTGTTTTTT. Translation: CSARRLAGGGTGELFF.

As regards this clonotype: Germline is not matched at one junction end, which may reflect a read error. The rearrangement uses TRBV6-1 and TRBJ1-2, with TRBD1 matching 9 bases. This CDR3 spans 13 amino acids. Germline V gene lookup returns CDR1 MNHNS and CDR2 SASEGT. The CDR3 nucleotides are TGTGCCAGCAGTACAGGGGGCGACTATGGCTACATCTTC. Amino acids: CASSTGGDYGYIF.

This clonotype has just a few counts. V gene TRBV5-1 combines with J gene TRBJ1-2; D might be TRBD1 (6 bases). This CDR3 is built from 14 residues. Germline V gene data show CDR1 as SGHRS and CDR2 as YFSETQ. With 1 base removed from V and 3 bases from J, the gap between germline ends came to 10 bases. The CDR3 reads CASSLTSGDYGYTF. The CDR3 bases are TGCGCCAGCAGCTTGACCTCAGGGGACTATGGCTACACCTTC.

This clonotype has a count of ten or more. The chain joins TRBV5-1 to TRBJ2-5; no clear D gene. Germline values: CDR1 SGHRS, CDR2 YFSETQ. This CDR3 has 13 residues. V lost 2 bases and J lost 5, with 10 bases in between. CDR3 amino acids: CASSFGERETQYF. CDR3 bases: TGCGCCAGCAGCTTTGGGGAAAGGGAGACCCAGTACTTC.

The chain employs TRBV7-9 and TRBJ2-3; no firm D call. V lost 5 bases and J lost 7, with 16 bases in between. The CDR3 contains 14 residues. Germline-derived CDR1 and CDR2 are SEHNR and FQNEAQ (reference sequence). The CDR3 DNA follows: TGTGCCAGCAGCCCCACTGCGTCGGGCTATACGCAGTATTTT. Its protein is CASSPTASGYTQYF.

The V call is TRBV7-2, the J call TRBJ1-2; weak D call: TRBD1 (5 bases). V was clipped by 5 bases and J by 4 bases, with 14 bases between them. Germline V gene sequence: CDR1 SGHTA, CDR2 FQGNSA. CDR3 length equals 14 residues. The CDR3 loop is CASSPAGYGYGYTF. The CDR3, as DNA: TGTGCCAGCAGCCCCGCAGGGTATGGCTATGGCTACACCTTC.

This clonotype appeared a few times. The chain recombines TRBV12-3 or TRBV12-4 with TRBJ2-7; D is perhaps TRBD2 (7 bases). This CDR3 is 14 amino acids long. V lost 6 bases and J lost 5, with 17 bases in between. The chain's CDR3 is CASSITGRGHEQYF. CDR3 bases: TGTGCCAGCAGCATAACAGGGAGGGGACACGAGCAGTACTTC.

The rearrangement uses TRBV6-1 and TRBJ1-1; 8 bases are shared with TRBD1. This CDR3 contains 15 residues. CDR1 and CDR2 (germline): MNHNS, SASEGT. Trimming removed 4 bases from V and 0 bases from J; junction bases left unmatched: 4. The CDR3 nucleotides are TGTGCCAGCAGTGGCCCGGGACAGGTGAACACTGAAGCTTTCTTT. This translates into CASSGPGQVNTEAFF.

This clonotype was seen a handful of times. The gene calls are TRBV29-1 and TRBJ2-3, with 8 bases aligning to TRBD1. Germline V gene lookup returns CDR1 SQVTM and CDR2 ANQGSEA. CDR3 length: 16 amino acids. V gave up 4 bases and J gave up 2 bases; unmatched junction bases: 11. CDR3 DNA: TGCAGCGTTGCGGGCGCCGGGACAGGTAACACAGATACGCAGTATTTT. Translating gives CSVAGAGTGNTDTQYF.

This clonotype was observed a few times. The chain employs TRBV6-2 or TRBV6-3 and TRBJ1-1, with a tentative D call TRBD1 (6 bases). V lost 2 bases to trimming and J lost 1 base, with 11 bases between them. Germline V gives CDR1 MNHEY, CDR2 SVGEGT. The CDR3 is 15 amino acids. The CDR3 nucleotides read TGTGCCAGCAGTTACGGGGGCAGCCCGAACACTGAAGCTTTCTTT. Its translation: CASSYGGSPNTEAFF.

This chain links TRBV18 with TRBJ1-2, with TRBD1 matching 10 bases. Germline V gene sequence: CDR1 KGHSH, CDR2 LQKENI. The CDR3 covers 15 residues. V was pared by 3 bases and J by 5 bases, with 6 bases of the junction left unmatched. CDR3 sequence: CASSPGTGDRYGYTF. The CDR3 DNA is TGTGCCAGCTCACCCGGGACAGGGGACCGTTATGGCTACACCTTC.

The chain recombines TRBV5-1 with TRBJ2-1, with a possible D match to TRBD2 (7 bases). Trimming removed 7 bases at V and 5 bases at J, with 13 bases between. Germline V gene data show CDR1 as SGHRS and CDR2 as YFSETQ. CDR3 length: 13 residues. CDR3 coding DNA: TGCGCCAGCTCCGGGGGGCCGAACAATGAGCAGTTCTTC. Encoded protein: CASSGGPNNEQFF.

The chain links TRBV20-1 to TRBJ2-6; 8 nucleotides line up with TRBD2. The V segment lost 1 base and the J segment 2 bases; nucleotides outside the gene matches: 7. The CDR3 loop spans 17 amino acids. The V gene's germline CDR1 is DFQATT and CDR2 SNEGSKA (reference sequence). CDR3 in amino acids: CSARAGGPSPGANVLTF. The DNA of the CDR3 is TGCAGTGCTAGAGCGGGGGGGCCAAGCCCTGGGGCCAACGTCCTGACTTTC.

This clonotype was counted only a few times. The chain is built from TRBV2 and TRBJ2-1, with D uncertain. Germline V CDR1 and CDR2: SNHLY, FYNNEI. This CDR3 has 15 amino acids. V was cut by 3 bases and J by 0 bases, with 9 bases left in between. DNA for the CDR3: TGTGCCAGCAGTGACCCCATACACTCCTACAATGAGCAGTTCTTC. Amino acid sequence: CASSDPIHSYNEQFF.

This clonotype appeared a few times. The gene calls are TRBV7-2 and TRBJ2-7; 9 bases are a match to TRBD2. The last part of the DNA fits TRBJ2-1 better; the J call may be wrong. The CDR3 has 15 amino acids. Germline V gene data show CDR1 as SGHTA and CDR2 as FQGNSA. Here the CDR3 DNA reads TGTGCCAGCAGCTCCCCTAGGCTAGCGGGGAATGAGCAGTTCTTC. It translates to CASSSPRLAGNEQFF.

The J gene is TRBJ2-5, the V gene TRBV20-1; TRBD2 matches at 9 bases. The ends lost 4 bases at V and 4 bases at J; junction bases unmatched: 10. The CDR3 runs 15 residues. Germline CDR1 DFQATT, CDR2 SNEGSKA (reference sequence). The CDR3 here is CSATKGGGARETQYF. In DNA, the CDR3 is TGCAGTGCTACAAAGGGCGGGGGGGCGCGAGAGACCCAGTACTTC.

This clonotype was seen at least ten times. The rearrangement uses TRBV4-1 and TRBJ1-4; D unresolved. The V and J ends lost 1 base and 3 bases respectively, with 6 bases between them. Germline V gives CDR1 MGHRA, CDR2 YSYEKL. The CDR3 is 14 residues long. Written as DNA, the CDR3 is TGCGCCAGCAGCCAAGGCAGTTCTAATGAAAAACTGTTTTTT. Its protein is CASSQGSSNEKLFF.

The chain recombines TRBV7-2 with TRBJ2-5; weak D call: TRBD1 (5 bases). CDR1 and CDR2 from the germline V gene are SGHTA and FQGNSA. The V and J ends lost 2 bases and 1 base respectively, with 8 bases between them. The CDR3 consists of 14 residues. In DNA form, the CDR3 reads TGTGCCAGCAGCTTACCAGGGTTCCAAGAGACCCAGTACTTC. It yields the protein CASSLPGFQETQYF. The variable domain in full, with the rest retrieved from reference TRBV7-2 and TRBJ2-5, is GAGVSQSPSNKVTEKGKDVELRCDPISGHTALYWYRQSLGQGLEFLIYFQGNSAPDKSGLPSDRFSAERTGGSVSTLTIQRTQQEDSAVYLCASSLPGFQETQYFGPGTRLLVL.